Listed below are T cell receptor beta chains from one sample, sequenced in a study of T cells in Graves' hyperthyroidism and ophthalmopathy. TCRdb used MiXCR to reprocess the multiplex PCR reads, holding one entry per CDR3 protein. The data contain some 700,000 distinct CDR3 sequences, around 15% of them singletons. Sequenced material: blood. The receptors were gathered from a man aged 45-65 years with Graves' hyperthyroidism. Each CDR3 is given with its conserved first and last residue. The order of the fields is V gene, D gene, J gene, CDR3 length, clone size, CDR3 DNA, CDR3 protein. A D gene is named only where the DNA matches it firmly. A clone size is listed for some rows: how often the clone was seen (once, few, many), or a class if it is expanded.

V gene: TRBV9
D gene: TRBD2
J gene: TRBJ2-4
CDR3 length: 16
clone size: NA
CDR3 DNA: TGTGCCAGCAGCGCCACTAGCGGGCCAGCCAAAAACATTCAGTACTTC
CDR3 protein: CASSATSGPAKNIQYF

V gene: TRBV29-1
D gene: NA
J gene: TRBJ2-2
CDR3 length: 13
clone size: many
CDR3 DNA: TGCAGCACCGCGGAAAGGAACACCGGGGAGCTGTTTTTT
CDR3 protein: CSTAERNTGELFF

V gene: TRBV20-1
D gene: NA
J gene: TRBJ2-4
CDR3 length: 12
clone size: many
CDR3 DNA: TGCAGTGCTAGGGACTACTCAAACATTCAGTACTTC
CDR3 protein: CSARDYSNIQYF

V gene: TRBV7-3
D gene: TRBD1
J gene: TRBJ1-1
CDR3 length: 17
clone size: NA
CDR3 DNA: TGTGCCAGCAGCCCCACCCAACAGGGGGAGGCGGACACTGAAGCTTTCTTT
CDR3 protein: CASSPTQQGEADTEAFF

V gene: TRBV27
D gene: NA
J gene: TRBJ1-2
CDR3 length: 12
clone size: many
CDR3 DNA: TGTGCCAGCAGTTTACAGGGCTATGGCTACACCTTC
CDR3 protein: CASSLQGYGYTF

V gene: TRBV25-1
D gene: NA
J gene: TRBJ2-7
CDR3 length: 14
clone size: NA
CDR3 DNA: TGTGCCAGCAGTGAATTTGAGGGACCTTACGAGCAGTACTTC
CDR3 protein: CASSEFEGPYEQYF

V gene: TRBV30
D gene: NA
J gene: TRBJ2-2
CDR3 length: 13
clone size: many
CDR3 DNA: TGTGCCTGGAATTTATGGGACACCGGGGAGCTGTTTTTT
CDR3 protein: CAWNLWDTGELFF

V gene: TRBV5-1
D gene: NA
J gene: TRBJ2-7
CDR3 length: 13
clone size: NA
CDR3 DNA: TGCGCCAGCAGCTTGGTTCATCCAGACGAGCAGTACTTC
CDR3 protein: CASSLVHPDEQYF

V gene: TRBV5-1
D gene: TRBD1
J gene: TRBJ1-1
CDR3 length: 14
clone size: few
CDR3 DNA: TGCGCCAGCACCAACGACAGGGGTAGCACTGAAGCTTTCTTT
CDR3 protein: CASTNDRGSTEAFF

V gene: TRBV7-2
D gene: TRBD1
J gene: TRBJ2-2
CDR3 length: 17
clone size: many
CDR3 DNA: TGTGCCAGCAGCCCGAGGGAACGGACAGGGGTCACCGGGGAGCTGTTTTTT
CDR3 protein: CASSPRERTGVTGELFF

V gene: TRBV19
D gene: NA
J gene: TRBJ2-1
CDR3 length: 16
clone size: few
CDR3 DNA: TGTGCCAGTAGTATAGATCACTCCAGCTCCTACAATGAGCAGTTCTTC
CDR3 protein: CASSIDHSSSYNEQFF

V gene: TRBV28
D gene: NA
J gene: TRBJ1-3
CDR3 length: 14
clone size: many
CDR3 DNA: TGTGCCAGCAGCCCCCGGGAATACGGGAACACCATATATTTT
CDR3 protein: CASSPREYGNTIYF